These 2 T cell receptor beta chains share one sample of origin, sequenced in a study of CD8 T cells in ankylosing spondylitis. General observations from the study: Blood from ankylosing spondylitis patients appeared to carry a characteristic roughly 8-variant TCR beta motif.

The antigens of these receptors remain unknown. TCRdb itself ran the 5' RACE reads through MiXCR, one entry per CDR3 protein. This table has about 340,000 distinct CDR3 sequences, 7% to 9% appearing once. Specimen: blood, either unsorted or a sorted T cell fraction (not recorded which). These receptor sequences come from a male donor with ankylosing spondylitis.

The CDR3 nucleotides are TGTGCCAGCTCACCACGGGGGGATTACGCTTTCTTT. This sequence encodes CASSPRGDYAFF. V is TRBV18 and J is TRBJ1-1; a possible D gene is TRBD1 (5 bases). The V gene's germline CDR1 is KGHSH and CDR2 LQKENI. The CDR3 loop spans 12 amino acids. Trimming cost V 1 base and J 11 bases, with 11 bases left between them.

This clonotype has ten or more counts. The CDR3 loop is CASSVTSGSSDTQYF. CDR3 DNA sequence: TGCGCCAGCAGCGTGACTAGCGGGAGCTCAGATACGCAGTATTTT. V gene TRBV10-1 combines with J gene TRBJ2-3; TRBD2 matches at 12 bases. This CDR3 region has 15 residues. CDR1 is WNHNN, CDR2 SYGVQD, per germline (reference sequence). V lost 6 bases, J lost 4 bases, and 5 bases stayed unmatched.